These T cell receptor beta chains were read from a single sample in a study of T-cell memory formation after mild COVID-19. TCRdb independently ran MiXCR on the 5' RACE reads; one entry per CDR3 protein. The sample holds some 280,000 distinct CDR3 sequences; 16% are singletons and the top ten take roughly 23%. The sample taken for sequencing was PBMCs or a T cell subset sorted from them (not recorded which). These receptors were obtained from a young man who had mild COVID-19 (a few samples of this study predate the infection). Cell type and time point are not known. The CDR3 runs from the conserved cysteine through the conserved F or W. Each record gives: CDR3 DNA, CDR3 protein, clone size, V gene, D gene, J gene. D genes are given only for firm matches. The size entry is marked missing in some rows and otherwise reads once, few, many or a size class.

CDR3nt: TGTGCCAGCAGTTACTCGACCGGGACAGGGGAGCATTTT
CDR3aa: CASSYSTGTGEHF
abundance: few
v_gene: TRBV6-5
d_gene: TRBD1
j_gene: TRBJ1-5

CDR3nt: TGTGCCCTATGGGGGGTAGAGGATGGCTACACCTTC
CDR3aa: CALWGVEDGYTF
abundance: few
v_gene: TRBV12-3/TRBV12-4
d_gene: NA
j_gene: TRBJ1-2

CDR3nt: TGCAGTTTCGAGGCGGGCGGGAGCTCCTACAATGAGCAGTTCTTC
CDR3aa: CSFEAGGSSYNEQFF
abundance: NA
v_gene: TRBV20-1
d_gene: TRBD2
j_gene: TRBJ2-1

CDR3nt: TGCGCCAGCAGCTCAAGGACAGGGGAGACGAATTCACCCCTCCACTTT
CDR3aa: CASSSRTGETNSPLHF
abundance: NA
v_gene: TRBV5-1
d_gene: TRBD1
j_gene: TRBJ1-6

CDR3nt: TGTGCTAGCAGCTTAGGGGCAGGGGACGCCGGGGAGCTGTTTTTT
CDR3aa: CASSLGAGDAGELFF
abundance: few
v_gene: TRBV7-7
d_gene: NA
j_gene: TRBJ2-2

CDR3nt: TGTGCCAGCTCACCACCGAGTAATGCAGAGACCCAGTACTTC
CDR3aa: CASSPPSNAETQYF
abundance: NA
v_gene: TRBV18
d_gene: NA
j_gene: TRBJ2-5

CDR3nt: TGTGCCAGCAGTTACTCGCCCGGGGAGCTGTTTTTT
CDR3aa: CASSYSPGELFF
abundance: NA
v_gene: TRBV6-6
d_gene: NA
j_gene: TRBJ2-2

CDR3nt: TGTGCCAGCAGCGCCTCCGGGACGGTGTCTAGCACAGATACGCAGTATTTT
CDR3aa: CASSASGTVSSTDTQYF
abundance: NA
v_gene: TRBV9
d_gene: NA
j_gene: TRBJ2-3

CDR3nt: TGTGCCAGCAGCTCGACAGGGGAGACCACTGAAGCTTTCTTT
CDR3aa: CASSSTGETTEAFF
abundance: NA
v_gene: TRBV11-1
d_gene: TRBD1
j_gene: TRBJ1-1

CDR3nt: TGTGCCAGCAATCCCGAGGCAGGGGTCAACACCGGGGAGCTGTTTTTT
CDR3aa: CASNPEAGVNTGELFF
abundance: NA
v_gene: TRBV12-3/TRBV12-4
d_gene: NA
j_gene: TRBJ2-2

CDR3nt: TGTGCCAGCAGCGAACTAGCGGGGGGATCAGAGACCCAGTACTTC
CDR3aa: CASSELAGGSETQYF
abundance: many
v_gene: TRBV6-1
d_gene: TRBD2
j_gene: TRBJ2-5

CDR3nt: TGTGCCAGCAGCCAGACAGGGGGCACTGAAGCTTTCTTT
CDR3aa: CASSQTGGTEAFF
abundance: few
v_gene: TRBV6-5
d_gene: TRBD1
j_gene: TRBJ1-1

CDR3nt: TGTGCCACAGGGACAGGGGAAGGAGAGACCCAGTACTTC
CDR3aa: CATGTGEGETQYF
abundance: NA
v_gene: TRBV12-3/TRBV12-4
d_gene: TRBD1
j_gene: TRBJ2-5

CDR3nt: TGTGCCAGCAGCCCCGGAGGGGTACACAATGAGCAGTTCTTC
CDR3aa: CASSPGGVHNEQFF
abundance: few
v_gene: TRBV6-5
d_gene: NA
j_gene: TRBJ2-1

CDR3nt: TGTGCCAGCAGTTTTTTCAGGAACGGCAAAAACATTCAGTACTTC
CDR3aa: CASSFFRNGKNIQYF
abundance: NA
v_gene: TRBV6-5
d_gene: NA
j_gene: TRBJ2-4

CDR3nt: TGCAGTGCTAATAACCGGGACAGTGATCTCGGGACCCAGCATTTT
CDR3aa: CSANNRDSDLGTQHF
abundance: few
v_gene: TRBV20-1
d_gene: TRBD1
j_gene: TRBJ1-5

CDR3nt: TGCGCCAGCAGCCAAGAGCCAGGGGCGCGCACCGGGGAGCTGTTTTTT
CDR3aa: CASSQEPGARTGELFF
abundance: NA
v_gene: TRBV4-1
d_gene: NA
j_gene: TRBJ2-2

CDR3nt: TGTGCCAGCTCAGGAGCGGGGGTAAACTTTGAGCAGTTCTTC
CDR3aa: CASSGAGVNFEQFF
abundance: few
v_gene: TRBV18
d_gene: TRBD2
j_gene: TRBJ2-1

CDR3nt: TGTGCCAGCAGAGCAGGGTCCGCGGTGTTCTTC
CDR3aa: CASRAGSAVFF
abundance: many
v_gene: TRBV6-5
d_gene: NA
j_gene: TRBJ2-1

CDR3nt: TGTGCCAGCAGCCCGGAGGCACAGGGGAGCTATGGCTACACCTTC
CDR3aa: CASSPEAQGSYGYTF
abundance: NA
v_gene: TRBV5-4
d_gene: TRBD1
j_gene: TRBJ1-2

CDR3nt: TGCAGCGCCGGGGCCGGGGGGTCCTATGGCTACACCTTC
CDR3aa: CSAGAGGSYGYTF
abundance: NA
v_gene: TRBV29-1
d_gene: NA
j_gene: TRBJ1-2

CDR3nt: TGTGCCAGCAGTTCGGGACTAGCGGGGTTGGAGACCCAGTACTTC
CDR3aa: CASSSGLAGLETQYF
abundance: NA
v_gene: TRBV12-3/TRBV12-4
d_gene: TRBD2
j_gene: TRBJ2-5

CDR3nt: TGTGCCAGCAGCTTAGCAGGGAATGGGGAGACCCAGTACTTC
CDR3aa: CASSLAGNGETQYF
abundance: few
v_gene: TRBV7-4
d_gene: NA
j_gene: TRBJ2-5

CDR3nt: TGCGCCAGCAGATTCCCCCCCGACAATGAGCAGTTCTTC
CDR3aa: CASRFPPDNEQFF
abundance: NA
v_gene: TRBV5-1
d_gene: NA
j_gene: TRBJ2-1

CDR3nt: TGTGCCAGCAGAGCCGGTGGTACGCAGTATTTT
CDR3aa: CASRAGGTQYF
abundance: NA
v_gene: TRBV6-2/TRBV6-3
d_gene: NA
j_gene: TRBJ2-3

CDR3nt: TGCAGCGTTTCCCCTTTTGGAACGTACCAAGAGACCCAGTACTTC
CDR3aa: CSVSPFGTYQETQYF
abundance: NA
v_gene: TRBV29-1
d_gene: NA
j_gene: TRBJ2-5

CDR3nt: TGTGCCAGCAGTTCCAAGACCCAGTACTTC
CDR3aa: CASSSKTQYF
abundance: NA
v_gene: TRBV6-2/TRBV6-3
d_gene: NA
j_gene: TRBJ2-5

CDR3nt: TGTGCCAGCAGCGCCGGACTGTTCGAGCAGTACTTC
CDR3aa: CASSAGLFEQYF
abundance: NA
v_gene: TRBV12-3/TRBV12-4
d_gene: NA
j_gene: TRBJ2-7

CDR3nt: TGTGCCACCAGTGAACGAAGACAGGGGGCGGCTCAGCCCCAGCATTTT
CDR3aa: CATSERRQGAAQPQHF
abundance: NA
v_gene: TRBV24-1
d_gene: TRBD1
j_gene: TRBJ1-5

CDR3nt: TGTGCCAGCAGCGTGACTAGACGTACAGATACGCAGTATTTT
CDR3aa: CASSVTRRTDTQYF
abundance: few
v_gene: TRBV7-8
d_gene: NA
j_gene: TRBJ2-3

CDR3nt: TGTGCCAGCAGCCCCCGGCTTGGGCACGGCAATGAGCAGTTCTTC
CDR3aa: CASSPRLGHGNEQFF
abundance: NA
v_gene: TRBV7-9
d_gene: NA
j_gene: TRBJ2-1

CDR3nt: TGTGCCACCAGCAAAGACAGGGTCGACGAAAAACTGTTTTTT
CDR3aa: CATSKDRVDEKLFF
abundance: few
v_gene: TRBV15
d_gene: TRBD1
j_gene: TRBJ1-4

CDR3nt: TGTGCCAGCTCACCGACAGGGAGGGGGGATCAGCCCCAGCATTTT
CDR3aa: CASSPTGRGDQPQHF
abundance: few
v_gene: TRBV18
d_gene: TRBD1
j_gene: TRBJ1-5

CDR3nt: TGCGCCAGCAGCTTGGGACCACAAAATCCGGGTACTGAAGCTTTCTTT
CDR3aa: CASSLGPQNPGTEAFF
abundance: NA
v_gene: TRBV5-1
d_gene: NA
j_gene: TRBJ1-1

CDR3nt: TGTGCCAGCAGTGCCCGACAGGGTCCCTATAATTCACCCCTCCACTTT
CDR3aa: CASSARQGPYNSPLHF
abundance: few
v_gene: TRBV6-5
d_gene: TRBD1
j_gene: TRBJ1-6

CDR3nt: TGTGCCAGCAGCTTAGTAGGGACCGGGGCCAACGTCCTGACTTTC
CDR3aa: CASSLVGTGANVLTF
abundance: NA
v_gene: TRBV7-9
d_gene: NA
j_gene: TRBJ2-6

CDR3nt: TGCGCCAGCAGCCCATACCAGGACAGGGGTTACACTGAAGCTTTCTTT
CDR3aa: CASSPYQDRGYTEAFF
abundance: few
v_gene: TRBV5-1
d_gene: TRBD1
j_gene: TRBJ1-1

CDR3nt: TGTGCCACCTACCAGCAGGGAACTGGGAGCACTGAAGCTTTCTTT
CDR3aa: CATYQQGTGSTEAFF
abundance: NA
v_gene: TRBV10-3
d_gene: NA
j_gene: TRBJ1-1

CDR3nt: TGTGCCAGCAGTGCCGGGACAGGGAACGGGGAGCTGTTTTTT
CDR3aa: CASSAGTGNGELFF
abundance: NA
v_gene: TRBV25-1
d_gene: TRBD1
j_gene: TRBJ2-2

CDR3nt: TGCAGCGTTGGTGAGGGGCTCTGGCAAGAGACCCAGTACTTC
CDR3aa: CSVGEGLWQETQYF
abundance: few
v_gene: TRBV29-1
d_gene: NA
j_gene: TRBJ2-5

CDR3nt: TGTGCCAGCAGCCAGAGGGGTACCTACGAGCAGTACTTC
CDR3aa: CASSQRGTYEQYF
abundance: NA
v_gene: TRBV3-1
d_gene: NA
j_gene: TRBJ2-7

CDR3nt: TGCGCCAGCAGCCAAGAGGACAGGGGGGTGTCCAATGAGCAGTTCTTC
CDR3aa: CASSQEDRGVSNEQFF
abundance: few
v_gene: TRBV4-3
d_gene: TRBD1
j_gene: TRBJ2-1

CDR3nt: TGTGCCAGCAGCTCCATTGACAGATTGAACACTGAAGCTTTCTTT
CDR3aa: CASSSIDRLNTEAFF
abundance: NA
v_gene: TRBV7-6
d_gene: NA
j_gene: TRBJ1-1

CDR3nt: TGCAGTGCTAGATTCTGGGTGGCGGGGGGGCGTTATCAAGATACGCAGTATTTT
CDR3aa: CSARFWVAGGRYQDTQYF
abundance: few
v_gene: TRBV20-1
d_gene: TRBD2
j_gene: TRBJ2-3

CDR3nt: TGCAGTACCGGGACTAGCGGGGAGCAGTTCTTC
CDR3aa: CSTGTSGEQFF
abundance: NA
v_gene: TRBV20-1
d_gene: TRBD2
j_gene: TRBJ2-1

CDR3nt: TGTGCCAGCAGCTTAGAAGCAGGGTCGAACACCGGGGAGCTGTTTTTT
CDR3aa: CASSLEAGSNTGELFF
abundance: NA
v_gene: TRBV7-8
d_gene: NA
j_gene: TRBJ2-2

CDR3nt: TGTGCCAGCAGCAACTCTCTGGACTCGGGAGATACGCAGTATTTT
CDR3aa: CASSNSLDSGDTQYF
abundance: NA
v_gene: TRBV4-2
d_gene: NA
j_gene: TRBJ2-3

CDR3nt: TGCAGTGCTAGTCGGGCGGGGGGTTGGTATACGCAGTATTTT
CDR3aa: CSASRAGGWYTQYF
abundance: few
v_gene: TRBV20-1
d_gene: TRBD2
j_gene: TRBJ2-3

CDR3nt: TGTGCCATCAGTGACGGCCAGGGGGCGAACACCGGGGAGCTGTTTTTT
CDR3aa: CAISDGQGANTGELFF
abundance: few
v_gene: TRBV10-3
d_gene: TRBD1
j_gene: TRBJ2-2

CDR3nt: TGCAGTGCTTGGACAGGGGAGGTCAATGAGCAGTTCTTC
CDR3aa: CSAWTGEVNEQFF
abundance: NA
v_gene: TRBV20-1
d_gene: TRBD1
j_gene: TRBJ2-1

CDR3nt: TGTGCCAGCAGCCAGCAAGGGAGGAATTCACCCCTCCACTTT
CDR3aa: CASSQQGRNSPLHF
abundance: few
v_gene: TRBV7-6
d_gene: NA
j_gene: TRBJ1-6